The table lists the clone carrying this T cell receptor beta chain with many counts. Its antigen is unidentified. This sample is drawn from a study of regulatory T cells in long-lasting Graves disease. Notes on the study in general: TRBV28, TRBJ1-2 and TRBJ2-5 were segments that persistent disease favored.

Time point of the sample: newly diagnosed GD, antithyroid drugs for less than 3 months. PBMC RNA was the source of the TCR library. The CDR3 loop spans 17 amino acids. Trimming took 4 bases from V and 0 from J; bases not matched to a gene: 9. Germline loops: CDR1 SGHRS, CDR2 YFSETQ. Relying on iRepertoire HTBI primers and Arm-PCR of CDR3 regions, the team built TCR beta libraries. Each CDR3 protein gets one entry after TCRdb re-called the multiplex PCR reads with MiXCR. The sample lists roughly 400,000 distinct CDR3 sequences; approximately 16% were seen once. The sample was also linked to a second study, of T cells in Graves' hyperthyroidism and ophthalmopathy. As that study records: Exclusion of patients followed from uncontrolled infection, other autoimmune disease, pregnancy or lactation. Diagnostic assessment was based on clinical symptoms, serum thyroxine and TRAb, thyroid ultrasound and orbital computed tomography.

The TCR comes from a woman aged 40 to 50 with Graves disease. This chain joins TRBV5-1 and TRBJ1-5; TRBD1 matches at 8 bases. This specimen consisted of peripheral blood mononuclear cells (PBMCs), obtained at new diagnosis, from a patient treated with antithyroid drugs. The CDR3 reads CASSPEDRDDSNQPQHF. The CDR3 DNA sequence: TGCGCCAGCAGCCCTGAGGACAGGGACGATAGCAATCAGCCCCAGCATTTT.